This T cell receptor (beta chain) was captured by sequencing in a study of cytomegalovirus exposure and HLA in healthy donors. Findings of the study overall: The study recorded 150 to 200 TCR beta chains that were cytomegalovirus-associated. In vitro experiments confirmed that three CMV-associated chains were specific for CMV antigens. Accounts indicate the classifier identified cytomegalovirus status with strong specificity and sensitivity.

Measured with immunoSEQ multiplex PCR; TCRdb has only the in-frame clones, and not every one. Of a few hundred thousand clones in the sample, about 92% were seen once. As to this clone: The antigen remains undetermined. Additional DNA sequences in this sample encode the identical CDR3.

Germline CDR1 is MNHEY and CDR2 is SVGAGI. This CDR3 region has 11 residues. V lost 0 bases, J lost 7 bases, and 4 bases lay in between. This TCR derives from a young woman in good health and CMV-seronegative. The chain uses TRBV6-5 and TRBJ2-7; D remains ambiguous. The sample comprised PBMCs. CDR3 DNA sequence: TGTGCCAGCAGTTACTCTGGGGAGCAGTACTTC. As protein: CASSYSGEQYF.